This T cell receptor beta chain is from a study of cytomegalovirus exposure and HLA in healthy donors. On the study more broadly: The same platform was used for the 130 or so validation repertoires as for the 666 first-cohort repertoires, as reported in a later analysis. Study conclusions and caveats: Among TCR sequences, most were rare, though some public TCRs appeared in many donors.

Separate from the roughly 630-subject first cohort was the approximately 110-subject validation cohort, to which the donors belonged. CDR3 length: 13 residues. CDR1 and CDR2 (germline): WNHNN, SYGVQD (reference sequence). Libraries were prepared by immunoSEQ multiplex PCR; TCRdb keeps only in-frame clonotypes and omits some of them. The sample comprises 190,000 or so clones, 80% to 85% of which are singletons, and approximately 3% rests with the top ten. A remark on this clone: What it binds is not known. Germline and junction disagree at one end, which may indicate a read error.

Sample: PBMCs. This receptor was obtained from a woman younger than 30 in good health and CMV-seropositive. The chain uses TRBV10-1 and TRBJ2-5; D perhaps matches TRBD2 (5 bases). CDR3 nucleotides: TGCGCCAGCAGTGAGTTCGACGGAGGACCTAAAAACTTC. Translated: CASSEFDGGPKNF.